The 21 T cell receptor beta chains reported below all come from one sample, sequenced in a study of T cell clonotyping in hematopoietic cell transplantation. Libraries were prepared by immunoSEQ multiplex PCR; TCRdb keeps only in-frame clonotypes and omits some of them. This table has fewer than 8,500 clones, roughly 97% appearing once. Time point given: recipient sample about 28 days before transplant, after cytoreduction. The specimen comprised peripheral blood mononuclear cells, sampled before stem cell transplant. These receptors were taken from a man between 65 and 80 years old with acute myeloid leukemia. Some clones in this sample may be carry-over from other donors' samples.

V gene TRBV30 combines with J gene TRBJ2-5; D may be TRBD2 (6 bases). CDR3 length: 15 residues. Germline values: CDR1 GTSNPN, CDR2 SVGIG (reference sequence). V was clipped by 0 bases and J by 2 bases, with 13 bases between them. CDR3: CAWSVVSGSQETQYF. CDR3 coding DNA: TGTGCCTGGAGTGTGGTTAGCGGCTCGCAAGAGACCCAGTACTTC. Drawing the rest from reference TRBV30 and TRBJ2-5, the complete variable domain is SQTIHQWPATLVQPVGSPLSLECTVEGTSNPNLYWYRQAAGRGLQLLFYSVGIGQISSEVPQNLSASRPQDRQFILSSKKLLLSDSGFYLCAWSVVSGSQETQYFGPGTRLLVL.

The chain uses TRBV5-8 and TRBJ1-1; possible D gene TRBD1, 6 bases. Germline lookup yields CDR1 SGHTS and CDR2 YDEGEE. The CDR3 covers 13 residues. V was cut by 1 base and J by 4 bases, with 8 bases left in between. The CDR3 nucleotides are TGTGCCAGCAGCTTGCAGGGGTTCACTGAAGCTTTCTTT. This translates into CASSLQGFTEAFF.

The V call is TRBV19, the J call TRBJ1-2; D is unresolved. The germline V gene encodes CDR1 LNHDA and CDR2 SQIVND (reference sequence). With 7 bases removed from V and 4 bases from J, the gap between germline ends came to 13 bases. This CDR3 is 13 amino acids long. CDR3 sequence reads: CASTLPGGYGYTF. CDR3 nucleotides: TGTGCCAGTACCCTACCAGGCGGCTATGGCTACACCTTC. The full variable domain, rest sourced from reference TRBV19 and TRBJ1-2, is DGGITQSPKYLFRKEGQNVTLSCEQNLNHDAMYWYRQDPGQGLRLIYYSQIVNDFQKGDIAEGYSVSREKKESFPLTVTSAQKNPTAFYLCASTLPGGYGYTFGSGTRLTVV.

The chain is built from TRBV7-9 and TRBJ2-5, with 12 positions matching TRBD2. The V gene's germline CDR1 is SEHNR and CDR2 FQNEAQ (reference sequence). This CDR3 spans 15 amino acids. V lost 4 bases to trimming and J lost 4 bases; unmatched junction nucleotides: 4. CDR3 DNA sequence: TGTGCCAGCAGCTCCGGACTAGCGGGGAGAGAGACCCAGTACTTC. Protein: CASSSGLAGRETQYF.

The DNA for the CDR3 is TGTGCCAGTAGTAAGACAGGGCCCCCCTACGAGCAGTACTTC. It specifies CASSKTGPPYEQYF. This chain joins TRBV19 and TRBJ2-7; 7 nucleotides line up with TRBD1. CDR1 is LNHDA and CDR2 is SQIVND in the germline V gene (reference sequence). V shed 4 bases and J 2 bases; nucleotides not matched to a gene: 5. The CDR3 extends over 14 amino acids.

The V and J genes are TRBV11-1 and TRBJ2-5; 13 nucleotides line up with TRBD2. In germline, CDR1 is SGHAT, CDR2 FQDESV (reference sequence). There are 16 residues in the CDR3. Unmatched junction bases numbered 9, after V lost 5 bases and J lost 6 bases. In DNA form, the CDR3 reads TGTGCCAGCAGCGTAACTAGCGGGGGGGCCGTAAAGACCCAGTACTTC. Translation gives CASSVTSGGAVKTQYF.

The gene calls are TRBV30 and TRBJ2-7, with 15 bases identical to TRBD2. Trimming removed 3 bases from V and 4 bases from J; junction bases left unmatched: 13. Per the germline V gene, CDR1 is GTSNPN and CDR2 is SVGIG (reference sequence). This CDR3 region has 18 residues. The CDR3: CAWRRFGLAGGGRYEQYF. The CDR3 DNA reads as TGTGCCTGGAGGAGATTCGGACTAGCGGGAGGGGGGCGATACGAGCAGTACTTC.

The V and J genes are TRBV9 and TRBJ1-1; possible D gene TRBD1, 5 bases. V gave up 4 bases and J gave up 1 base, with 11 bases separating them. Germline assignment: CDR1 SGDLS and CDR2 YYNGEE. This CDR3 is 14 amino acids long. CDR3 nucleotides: TGTGCCAGCAGCCCCCAGGGCTGGAACACTGAAGCTTTCTTT. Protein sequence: CASSPQGWNTEAFF.

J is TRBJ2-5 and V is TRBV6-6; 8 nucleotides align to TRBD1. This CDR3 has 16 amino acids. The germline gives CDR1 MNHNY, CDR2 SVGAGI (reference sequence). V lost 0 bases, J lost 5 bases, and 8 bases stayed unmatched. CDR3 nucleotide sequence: TGTGCCAGCAGTTACTCCCGGGCGACAGGGGTGGAGACCCAGTACTTC. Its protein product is CASSYSRATGVETQYF.

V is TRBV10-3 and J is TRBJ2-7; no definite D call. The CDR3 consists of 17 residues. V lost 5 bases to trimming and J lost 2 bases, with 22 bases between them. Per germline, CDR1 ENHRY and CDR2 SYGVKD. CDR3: CAISTIGSQWRTYEQYF. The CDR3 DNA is TGTGCCATCAGTACCATTGGGTCACAATGGCGTACCTACGAGCAGTACTTC.

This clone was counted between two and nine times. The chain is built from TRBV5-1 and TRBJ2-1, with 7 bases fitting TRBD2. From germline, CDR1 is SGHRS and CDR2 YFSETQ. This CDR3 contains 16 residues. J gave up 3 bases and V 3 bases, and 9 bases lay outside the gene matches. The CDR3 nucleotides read TGCGCCAGCAGCTGGTCGCCGGGGGGTGACTACAATGAGCAGTTCTTC. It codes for CASSWSPGGDYNEQFF.

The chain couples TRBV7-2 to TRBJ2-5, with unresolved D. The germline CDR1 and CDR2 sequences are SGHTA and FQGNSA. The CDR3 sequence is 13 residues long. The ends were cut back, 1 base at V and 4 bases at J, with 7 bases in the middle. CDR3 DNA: TGTGCCAGCAGCTTAGGCAGACCAGAGACCCAGTACTTC. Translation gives CASSLGRPETQYF.

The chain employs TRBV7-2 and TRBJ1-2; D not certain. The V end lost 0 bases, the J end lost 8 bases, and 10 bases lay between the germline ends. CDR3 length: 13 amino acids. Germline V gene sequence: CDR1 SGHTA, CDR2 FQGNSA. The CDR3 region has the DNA TGTGCCAGCAGCTTAGCGGTGTTAGGGGGCTACACCTTC. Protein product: CASSLAVLGGYTF. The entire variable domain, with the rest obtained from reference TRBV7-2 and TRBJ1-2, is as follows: GAGVSQSPSNKVTEKGKDVELRCDPISGHTALYWYRQSLGQGLEFLIYFQGNSAPDKSGLPSDRFSAERTGGSVSTLTIQRTQQEDSAVYLCASSLAVLGGYTFGSGTRLTVV.

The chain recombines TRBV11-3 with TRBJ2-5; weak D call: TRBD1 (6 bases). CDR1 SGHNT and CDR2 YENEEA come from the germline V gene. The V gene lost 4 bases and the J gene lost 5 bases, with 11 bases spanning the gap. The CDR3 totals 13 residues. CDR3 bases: TGTGCCAGCAGCTCGCCAGGGGTGGAGACCCAGTACTTC. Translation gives CASSSPGVETQYF.

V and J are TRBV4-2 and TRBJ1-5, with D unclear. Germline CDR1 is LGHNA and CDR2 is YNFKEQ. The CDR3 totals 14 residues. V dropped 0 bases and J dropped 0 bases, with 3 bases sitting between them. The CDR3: CASSQESSNQPQHF. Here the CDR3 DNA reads TGTGCCAGCAGCCAAGAGTCTAGCAATCAGCCCCAGCATTTT.

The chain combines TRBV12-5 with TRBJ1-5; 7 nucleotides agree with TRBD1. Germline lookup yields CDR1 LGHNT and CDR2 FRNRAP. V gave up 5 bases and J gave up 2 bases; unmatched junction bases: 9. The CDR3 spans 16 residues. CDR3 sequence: CASGGYRGLGNQPQHF. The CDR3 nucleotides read TGTGCTAGTGGTGGATACAGGGGTCTGGGCAATCAGCCCCAGCATTTT.

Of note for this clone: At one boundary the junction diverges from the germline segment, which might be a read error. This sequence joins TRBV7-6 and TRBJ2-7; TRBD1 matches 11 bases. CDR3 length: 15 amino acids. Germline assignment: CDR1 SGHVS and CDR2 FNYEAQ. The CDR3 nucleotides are TGTGCCAGCAGCGACCGGGACAGGGGGATCTACGGGCAGTACTTC. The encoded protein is CASSDRDRGIYGQYF.

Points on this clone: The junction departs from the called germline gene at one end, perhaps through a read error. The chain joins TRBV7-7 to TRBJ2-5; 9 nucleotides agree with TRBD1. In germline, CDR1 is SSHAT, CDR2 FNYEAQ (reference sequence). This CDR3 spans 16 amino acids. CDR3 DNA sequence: TGTGCTAGCAGCTCACAGGACAGGGGAGAGGAAGAGACCCAGTACTTC. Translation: CASSSQDRGEEETQYF.

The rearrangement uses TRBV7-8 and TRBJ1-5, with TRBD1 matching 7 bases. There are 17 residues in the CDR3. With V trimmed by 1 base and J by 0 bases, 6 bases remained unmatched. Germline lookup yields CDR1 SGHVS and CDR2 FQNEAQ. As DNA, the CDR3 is TGTGCCAGCAGCTTAGAGGGGACAGCTTATAGCAATCAGCCCCAGCATTTT. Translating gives CASSLEGTAYSNQPQHF.

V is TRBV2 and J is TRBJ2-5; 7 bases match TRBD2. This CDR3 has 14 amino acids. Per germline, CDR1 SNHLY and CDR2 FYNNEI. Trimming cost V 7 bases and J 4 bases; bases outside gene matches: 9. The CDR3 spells CASTLAGEGETQYF. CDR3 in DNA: TGTGCCAGCACGCTTGCGGGGGAAGGAGAGACCCAGTACTTC.

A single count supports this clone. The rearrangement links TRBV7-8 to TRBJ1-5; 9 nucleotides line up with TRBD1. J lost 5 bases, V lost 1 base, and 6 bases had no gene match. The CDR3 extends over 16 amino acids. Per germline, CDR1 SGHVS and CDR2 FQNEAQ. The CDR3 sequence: CASSLVSQGADQPQHF. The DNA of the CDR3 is TGTGCCAGCAGCTTAGTCTCACAGGGGGCGGATCAGCCCCAGCATTTT.